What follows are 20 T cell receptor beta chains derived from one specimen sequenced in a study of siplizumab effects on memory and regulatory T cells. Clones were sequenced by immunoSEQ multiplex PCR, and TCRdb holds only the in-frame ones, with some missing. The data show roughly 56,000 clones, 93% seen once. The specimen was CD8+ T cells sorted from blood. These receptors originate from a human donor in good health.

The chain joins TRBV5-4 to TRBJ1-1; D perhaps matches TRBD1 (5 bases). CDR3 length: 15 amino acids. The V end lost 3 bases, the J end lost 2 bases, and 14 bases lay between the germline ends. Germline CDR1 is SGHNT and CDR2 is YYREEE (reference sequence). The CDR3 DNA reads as TGTGCCAGCAGCTCCCTCGGGACGGGAAACACTGAAGCTTTCTTT. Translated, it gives CASSSLGTGNTEAFF. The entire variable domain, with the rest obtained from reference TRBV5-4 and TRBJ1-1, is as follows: ETGVTQSPTHLIKTRGQQVTLRCSSQSGHNTVSWYQQALGQGPQFIFQYYREEENGRGNFPPRFSGLQFPNYSSELNVNALELDDSALYLCASSSLGTGNTEAFFGQGTRLTVV.

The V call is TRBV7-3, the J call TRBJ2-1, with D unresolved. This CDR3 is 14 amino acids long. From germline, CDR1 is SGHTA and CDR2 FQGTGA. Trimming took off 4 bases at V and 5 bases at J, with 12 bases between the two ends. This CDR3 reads CASSSQDGDNEQFF. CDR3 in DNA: TGTGCCAGCAGCTCCCAGGACGGAGACAATGAGCAGTTCTTC.

CDR3 loop: CASSLVIQETQYF. The CDR3 DNA is TGTGCCAGCAGCTTGGTAATCCAAGAGACCCAGTACTTC. V usage is TRBV5-6 and J usage is TRBJ2-5; no reliable D call. Trimming took 0 bases from V and 1 from J, leaving 4 bases between them. Germline V gene data show CDR1 as SGHDT and CDR2 as YYEEEE. CDR3 length: 13 amino acids.

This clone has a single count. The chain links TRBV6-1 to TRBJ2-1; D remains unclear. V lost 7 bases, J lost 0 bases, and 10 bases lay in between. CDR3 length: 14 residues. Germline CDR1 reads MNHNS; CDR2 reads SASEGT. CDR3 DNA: TGTGCCAGCATAGATCGAGGCTCCTACAATGAGCAGTTCTTC. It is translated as CASIDRGSYNEQFF.

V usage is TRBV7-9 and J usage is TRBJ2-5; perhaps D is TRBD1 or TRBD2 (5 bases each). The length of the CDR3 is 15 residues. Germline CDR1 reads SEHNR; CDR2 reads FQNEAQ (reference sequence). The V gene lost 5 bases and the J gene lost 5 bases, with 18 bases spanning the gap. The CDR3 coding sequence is TGTGCCAGCAGCGCCCCCCGGGGTGAGGGGGAGACCCAGTACTTC. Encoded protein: CASSAPRGEGETQYF.

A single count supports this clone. In nucleotides, the CDR3 is TGTGCCAGCAGCTCAGGGGCGACAGGAGGTCTGAACGAGCAGTACTTC. As protein: CASSSGATGGLNEQYF. The rearrangement joins TRBV7-3 to TRBJ2-7; TRBD1 might be the D (6 bases). V lost 4 bases, J lost 5 bases, and 21 bases lay in between. Looked up from germline, CDR1 is SGHTA and CDR2 is FQGTGA. This CDR3 contains 16 residues.

The CDR3 coding sequence is TGTGCTAGTGGTTTGGTACCAGACTTACCCGTAACAGAAGGCCAGTTCTTC. Translated: CASGLVPDLPVTEGQFF. The chain links TRBV12-5 to TRBJ2-1; D unresolved. Trimming left V 0 bases short and J 13 bases short, with 25 bases between. This CDR3 has 17 residues. In germline, CDR1 is LGHNT, CDR2 FRNRAP. Full variable domain (missing parts from reference TRBV12-5 and TRBJ2-1): DARVTQTPRHKVTEMGQEVTMRCQPILGHNTVFWYRQTMMQGLELLAYFRNRAPLDDSGMPKDRFSAEMPDATLATLKIQPSEPRDSAVYFCASGLVPDLPVTEGQFFGPGTRLTVL.

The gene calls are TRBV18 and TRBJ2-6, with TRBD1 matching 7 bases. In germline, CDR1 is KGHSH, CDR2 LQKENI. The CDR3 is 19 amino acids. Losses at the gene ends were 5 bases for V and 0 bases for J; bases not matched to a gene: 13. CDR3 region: CASSTQTTGFGSGANVLTF. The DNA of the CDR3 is TGTGCCAGCTCAACTCAGACGACAGGGTTCGGCTCTGGGGCCAACGTCCTGACTTTC.

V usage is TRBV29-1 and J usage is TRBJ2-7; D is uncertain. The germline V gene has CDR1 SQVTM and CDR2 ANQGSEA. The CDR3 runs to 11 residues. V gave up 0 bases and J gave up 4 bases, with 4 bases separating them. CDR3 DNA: TGCAGCGTTGAAGAGGGTTACGAGCAGTACTTC. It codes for CSVEEGYEQYF.

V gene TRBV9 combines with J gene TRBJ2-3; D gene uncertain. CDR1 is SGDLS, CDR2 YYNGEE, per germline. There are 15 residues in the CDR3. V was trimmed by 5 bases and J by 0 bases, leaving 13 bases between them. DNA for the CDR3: TGTGCCAGCAGTCCAGGACGAGCTAGCACAGATACGCAGTATTTT. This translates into CASSPGRASTDTQYF.

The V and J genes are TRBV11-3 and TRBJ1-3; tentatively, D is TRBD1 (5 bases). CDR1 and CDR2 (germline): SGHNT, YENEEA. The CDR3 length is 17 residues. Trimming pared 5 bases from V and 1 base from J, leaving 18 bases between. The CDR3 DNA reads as TGTGCCAGCAGCGTACTAATGAGGGGTACGTCTGGAAACACCATATATTTT. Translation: CASSVLMRGTSGNTIYF. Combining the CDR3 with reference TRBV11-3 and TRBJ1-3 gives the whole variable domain EAGVVQSPRYKIIEKKQPVAFWCNPISGHNTLYWYLQNLGQGPELLIRYENEEAVDDSQLPKDRFSAERLKGVDSTLKIQPAELGDSAVYLCASSVLMRGTSGNTIYFGEGSWLTVV.

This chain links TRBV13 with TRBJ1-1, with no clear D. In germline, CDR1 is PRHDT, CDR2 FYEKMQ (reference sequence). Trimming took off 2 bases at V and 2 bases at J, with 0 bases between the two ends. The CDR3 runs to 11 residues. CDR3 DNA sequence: TGTGCCAGCAGCTTAAACACTGAAGCTTTCTTT. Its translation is CASSLNTEAFF.

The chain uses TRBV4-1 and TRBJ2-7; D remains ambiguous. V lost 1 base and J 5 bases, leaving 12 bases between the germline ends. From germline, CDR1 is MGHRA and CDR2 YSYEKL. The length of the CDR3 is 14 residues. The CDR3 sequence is CASSQGMLTDEQYF. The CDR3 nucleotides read TGCGCCAGCAGCCAAGGTATGTTAACGGACGAGCAGTACTTC.

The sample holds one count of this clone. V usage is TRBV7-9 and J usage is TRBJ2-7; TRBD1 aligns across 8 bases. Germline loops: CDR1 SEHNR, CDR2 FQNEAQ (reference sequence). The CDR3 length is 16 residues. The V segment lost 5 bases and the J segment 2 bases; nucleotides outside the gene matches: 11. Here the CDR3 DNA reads TGTGCCAGCAGCCCACCGACCGGGACAGGAACCTACGAGCAGTACTTC. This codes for CASSPPTGTGTYEQYF.

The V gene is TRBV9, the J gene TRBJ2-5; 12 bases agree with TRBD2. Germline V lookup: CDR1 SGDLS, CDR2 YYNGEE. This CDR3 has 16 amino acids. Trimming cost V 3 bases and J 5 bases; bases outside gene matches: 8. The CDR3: CASSAGLAGSHETQYF. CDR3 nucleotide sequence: TGTGCCAGCAGCGCCGGACTAGCGGGAAGCCATGAGACCCAGTACTTC. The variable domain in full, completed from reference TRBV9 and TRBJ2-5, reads DSGVTQTPKHLITATGQRVTLRCSPRSGDLSVYWYQQSLDQGLQFLIQYYNGEERAKGNILERFSAQQFPDLHSELNLSSLELGDSALYFCASSAGLAGSHETQYFGPGTRLLVL.

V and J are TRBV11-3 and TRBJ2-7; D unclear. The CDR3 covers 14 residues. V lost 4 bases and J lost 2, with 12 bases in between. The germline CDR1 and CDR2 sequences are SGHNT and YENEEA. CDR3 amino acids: CASSSRRAAYEQYF. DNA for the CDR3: TGTGCCAGCAGCTCGAGACGGGCCGCCTACGAGCAGTACTTC.

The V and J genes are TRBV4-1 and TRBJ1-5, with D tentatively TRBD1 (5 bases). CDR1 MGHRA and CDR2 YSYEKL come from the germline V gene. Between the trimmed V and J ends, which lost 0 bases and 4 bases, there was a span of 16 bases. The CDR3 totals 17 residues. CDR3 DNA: TGCGCCAGCAGCCAAGAGATCACCAGGGTGGCAAATCAGCCCCAGCATTTT. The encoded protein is CASSQEITRVANQPQHF.

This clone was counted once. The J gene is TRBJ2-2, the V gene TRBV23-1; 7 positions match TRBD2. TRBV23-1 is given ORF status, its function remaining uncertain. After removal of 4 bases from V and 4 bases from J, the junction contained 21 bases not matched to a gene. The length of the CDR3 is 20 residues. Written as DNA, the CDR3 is TGCGCCAGCAGTCGTTGCTTCATGGCACCAATCGGGAGGTCCACCGGGGAGCTGTTTTTT. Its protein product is CASSRCFMAPIGRSTGELFF.

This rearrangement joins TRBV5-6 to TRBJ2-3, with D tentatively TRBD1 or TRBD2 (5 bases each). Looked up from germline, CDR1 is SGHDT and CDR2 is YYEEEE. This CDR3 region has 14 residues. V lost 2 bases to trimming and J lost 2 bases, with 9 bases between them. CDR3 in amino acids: CASSFGAPTDTQYF. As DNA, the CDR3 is TGTGCCAGCAGCTTCGGGGCCCCCACAGATACGCAGTATTTT.

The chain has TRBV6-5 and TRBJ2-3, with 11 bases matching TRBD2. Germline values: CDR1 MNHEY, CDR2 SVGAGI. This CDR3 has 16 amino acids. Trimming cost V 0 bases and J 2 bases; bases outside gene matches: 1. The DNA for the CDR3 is TGTGCCAGCAGTTACTCGACTAGCGGGACCACAGATACGCAGTATTTT. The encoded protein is CASSYSTSGTTDTQYF.